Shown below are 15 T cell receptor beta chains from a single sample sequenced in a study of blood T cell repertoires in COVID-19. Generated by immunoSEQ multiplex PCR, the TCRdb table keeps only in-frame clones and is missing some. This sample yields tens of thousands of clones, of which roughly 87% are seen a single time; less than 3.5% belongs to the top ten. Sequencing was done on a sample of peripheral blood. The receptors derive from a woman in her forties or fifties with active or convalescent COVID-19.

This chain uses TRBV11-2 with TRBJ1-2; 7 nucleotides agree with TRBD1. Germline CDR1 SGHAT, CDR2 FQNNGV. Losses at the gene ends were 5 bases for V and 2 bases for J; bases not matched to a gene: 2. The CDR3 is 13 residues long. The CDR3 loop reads CASSQQGNYGYTF. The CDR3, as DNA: TGTGCCAGCAGCCAACAGGGGAACTATGGCTACACCTTC.

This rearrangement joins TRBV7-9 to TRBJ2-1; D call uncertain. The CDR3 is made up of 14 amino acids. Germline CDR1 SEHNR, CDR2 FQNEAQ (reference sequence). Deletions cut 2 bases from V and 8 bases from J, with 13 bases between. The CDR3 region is CASSLSSLGDEQFF. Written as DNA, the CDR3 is TGTGCCAGCAGCTTATCGTCCCTAGGCGATGAGCAGTTCTTC.

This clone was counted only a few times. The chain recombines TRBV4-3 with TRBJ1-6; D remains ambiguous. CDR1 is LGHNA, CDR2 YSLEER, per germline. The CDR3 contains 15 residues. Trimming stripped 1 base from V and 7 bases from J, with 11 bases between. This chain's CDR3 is CASSQGAGPNSPLHF. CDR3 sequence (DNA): TGCGCCAGCAGCCAAGGGGCAGGTCCCAATTCACCCCTCCACTTT.

CDR3: CASSLRTSGGGETQYF. CDR3 sequence (DNA): TGTGCCAGCAGCTTAAGGACTAGCGGCGGGGGGGAGACCCAGTACTTC. The rearrangement uses TRBV7-2 and TRBJ2-5; TRBD2 agrees at 10 bases. This CDR3 spans 16 amino acids. The germline CDR1 and CDR2 sequences are SGHTA and FQGNSA. V was pared by 2 bases and J by 5 bases, with 8 bases of the junction left unmatched.

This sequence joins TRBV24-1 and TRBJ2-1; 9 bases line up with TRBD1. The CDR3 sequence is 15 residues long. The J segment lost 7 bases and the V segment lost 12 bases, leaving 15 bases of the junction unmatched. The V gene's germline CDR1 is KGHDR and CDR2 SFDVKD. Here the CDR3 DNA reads TGTGCCCTCGACTCCGGGACAGGGAGGTTGAATGAGCAGTTCTTC. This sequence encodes CALDSGTGRLNEQFF.

The chain's CDR3 is CASSLSGFNEQFF. CDR3 coding DNA: TGTGCCAGCAGTTTGTCGGGGTTCAATGAGCAGTTCTTC. The V call is TRBV27, the J call TRBJ2-1; D is possibly TRBD2 (5 bases). CDR1 is MNHEY, CDR2 SMNVEV, per germline (reference sequence). The CDR3 consists of 13 residues. V gave up 3 bases and J gave up 6 bases, with 9 bases separating them.

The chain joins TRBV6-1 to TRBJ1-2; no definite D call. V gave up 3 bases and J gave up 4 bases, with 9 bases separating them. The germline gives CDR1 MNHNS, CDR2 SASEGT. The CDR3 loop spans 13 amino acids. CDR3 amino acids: CASSDGQSYGYTF. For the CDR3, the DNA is TGTGCCAGCAGTGATGGGCAGTCCTATGGCTACACCTTC.

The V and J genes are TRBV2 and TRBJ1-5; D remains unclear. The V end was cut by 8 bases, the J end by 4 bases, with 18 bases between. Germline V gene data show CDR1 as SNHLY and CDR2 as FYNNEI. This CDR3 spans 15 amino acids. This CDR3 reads CASARREGPNQPQHF. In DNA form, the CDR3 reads TGTGCCAGCGCTAGGAGGGAGGGCCCAAATCAGCCCCAGCATTTT.

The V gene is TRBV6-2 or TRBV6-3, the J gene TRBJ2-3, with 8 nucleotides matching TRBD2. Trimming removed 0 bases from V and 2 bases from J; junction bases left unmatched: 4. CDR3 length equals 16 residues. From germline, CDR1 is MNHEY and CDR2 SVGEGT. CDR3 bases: TGTGCCAGCAGTTACTCGGTAGCGGGGACCACAGATACGCAGTATTTT. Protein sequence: CASSYSVAGTTDTQYF.

As DNA, the CDR3 is TGTGCCAGCAGTTACTCGGGACAGTTGAACACTGAAGCTTTCTTT. This codes for CASSYSGQLNTEAFF. V gene TRBV6-5 combines with J gene TRBJ1-1, with 7 bases lining up with TRBD1. V shed 0 bases and J 0 bases; nucleotides not matched to a gene: 1. The CDR3 is made up of 15 amino acids. Germline loops: CDR1 MNHEY, CDR2 SVGAGI.

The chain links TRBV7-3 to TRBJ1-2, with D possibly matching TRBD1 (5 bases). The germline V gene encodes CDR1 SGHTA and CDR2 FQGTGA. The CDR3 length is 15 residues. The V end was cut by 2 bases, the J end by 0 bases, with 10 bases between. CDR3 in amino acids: CASSLQQDPNYGYTF. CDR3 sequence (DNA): TGTGCCAGCAGCTTACAACAGGATCCTAACTATGGCTACACCTTC.

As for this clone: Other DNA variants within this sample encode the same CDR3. CDR3 residues: CASSLDSFYGYTF. The CDR3 DNA is TGTGCCAGCAGCTTAGACAGTTTTTATGGCTACACCTTC. The V and J genes are TRBV7-2 and TRBJ1-2; no firm D call. Germline lookup yields CDR1 SGHTA and CDR2 FQGNSA. Deletions cut 1 base from V and 5 bases from J, with 8 bases between. CDR3 length equals 13 residues.

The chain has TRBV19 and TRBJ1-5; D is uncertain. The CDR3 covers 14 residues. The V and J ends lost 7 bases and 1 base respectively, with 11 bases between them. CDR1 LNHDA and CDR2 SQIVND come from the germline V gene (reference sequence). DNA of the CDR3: TGTGCCAGTACCATGTCCGGGAGCAATCAGCCCCAGCATTTT. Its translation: CASTMSGSNQPQHF.

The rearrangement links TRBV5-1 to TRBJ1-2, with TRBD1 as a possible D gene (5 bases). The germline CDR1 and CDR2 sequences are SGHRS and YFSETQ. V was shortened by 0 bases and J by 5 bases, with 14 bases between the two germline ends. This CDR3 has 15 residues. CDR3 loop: CASSLDRGRAYGYTF. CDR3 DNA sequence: TGCGCCAGCAGCTTGGATCGGGGGAGGGCATATGGCTACACCTTC.

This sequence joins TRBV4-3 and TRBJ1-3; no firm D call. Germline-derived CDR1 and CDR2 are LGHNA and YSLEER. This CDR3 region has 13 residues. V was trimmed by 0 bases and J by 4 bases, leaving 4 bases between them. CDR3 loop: CASSQEEGNTIYF. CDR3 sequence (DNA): TGCGCCAGCAGCCAAGAGGAGGGAAACACCATATATTTT.